The rows below give T cell receptor beta chains drawn from one sample of a study of blood T cells in healthy people across ages. TCRdb analysed the 5' RACE reads with MiXCR anew, one entry per CDR3 protein. The data hold 800,000 or so distinct CDR3 sequences, with around 25% observed a single time. The sample was also reused in another study, on T cells of mothers and their children.

Sequenced input: blood. All receptors derive from a boy aged 10-17 years in good health. Each CDR3 is given with its conserved first and last residue. The D gene is left open where the match is weak. Rows give clone size only sometimes, using once, few, many, or a class for an expanded clone.

size: few
V: TRBV7-9
D: .
J: TRBJ1-2
CDR3: CASSQTTARGVYGYTF
DNA: TGTGCCAGCAGCCAGACGACGGCCAGAGGAGTGTATGGCTACACCTTC

size: few
V: TRBV5-1
D: .
J: TRBJ2-1
CDR3: CASSRDSNEQFF
DNA: TGCGCCAGCAGCCGCGACAGCAATGAGCAGTTCTTC

size: once
V: TRBV7-2
D: TRBD1
J: TRBJ2-5
CDR3: CASSFGPQGKETQYF
DNA: TGTGCCAGCAGCTTTGGACCACAGGGGAAGGAGACCCAGTACTTC

size: .
V: TRBV7-2
D: TRBD1
J: TRBJ2-2
CDR3: CASSLKGTGRVMGELFF
DNA: TGTGCCAGCAGCTTAAAAGGGACAGGCCGGGTAATGGGGGAGCTGTTTTTT

size: .
V: TRBV15
D: TRBD1
J: TRBJ2-5
CDR3: CATSRSALRDRAGGEQYF
DNA: TGTGCCACCAGCAGATCCGCCCTCCGGGACAGGGCAGGGGGGGAGCAGTACTTC

size: .
V: TRBV5-6
D: .
J: TRBJ2-3
CDR3: CASSWTVRSTDTQYF
DNA: TGTGCCAGCAGCTGGACGGTGAGAAGCACAGATACGCAGTATTTT

size: .
V: TRBV12-3/TRBV12-4
D: .
J: TRBJ2-3
CDR3: CASSLGSRFTDTQYF
DNA: TGTGCCAGCAGTTTAGGCTCTAGATTTACAGATACGCAGTATTTT

size: few
V: TRBV18
D: .
J: TRBJ2-5
CDR3: CASSLHSGGETQYF
DNA: TGTGCCAGCTCACTACATAGCGGAGGAGAGACCCAGTACTTC

size: few
V: TRBV29-1
D: .
J: TRBJ2-7
CDR3: CSVRPRDAAYEQYF
DNA: TGCAGCGTTCGACCCCGGGACGCAGCCTACGAGCAGTACTTC

size: few
V: TRBV6-2/TRBV6-3
D: TRBD1
J: TRBJ1-2
CDR3: CASRIPGQGYGYTF
DNA: TGTGCCAGCAGAATACCCGGACAGGGCTATGGCTACACCTTC

size: few
V: TRBV27
D: TRBD1
J: TRBJ2-7
CDR3: CASSLFDRGIYEQYF
DNA: TGTGCCAGCAGTTTATTCGACAGGGGGATATACGAGCAGTACTTC

size: once
V: TRBV5-1
D: TRBD1
J: TRBJ1-1
CDR3: CASSRGQGDFMNTEAFF
DNA: TGCGCCAGCAGCCGCGGACAGGGGGATTTTATGAACACTGAAGCTTTCTTT

size: .
V: TRBV27
D: TRBD1
J: TRBJ1-4
CDR3: CASRRQGNIEKLFF
DNA: TGTGCCAGCAGACGACAGGGGAATATCGAAAAACTGTTTTTT

size: few
V: TRBV6-6
D: .
J: TRBJ2-5
CDR3: CASRRDRIQETQYF
DNA: TGTGCCAGCAGACGTGACAGGATCCAAGAGACCCAGTACTTC

size: once
V: TRBV6-1
D: .
J: TRBJ2-3
CDR3: CASRDYTDTQYF
DNA: TGTGCCAGCAGGGATTACACAGATACGCAGTATTTT

size: .
V: TRBV9
D: TRBD2
J: TRBJ2-1
CDR3: CASSVGTSGNEQFF
DNA: TGTGCCAGCAGCGTAGGGACTAGCGGCAATGAGCAGTTCTTC

size: few
V: TRBV15
D: .
J: TRBJ1-2
CDR3: CATSPTPNYGYTF
DNA: TGTGCCACCAGCCCAACACCGAACTATGGCTACACCTTC

size: few
V: TRBV12-5
D: TRBD2
J: TRBJ2-5
CDR3: CASGPGLAGGGETQYF
DNA: TGTGCTAGTGGACCAGGACTAGCGGGAGGGGGAGAGACCCAGTACTTC

size: .
V: TRBV29-1
D: .
J: TRBJ1-2
CDR3: CSVGTSPDGYTF
DNA: TGCAGCGTCGGTACTTCACCGGACGGCTACACCTTC

size: few
V: TRBV29-1
D: .
J: TRBJ2-3
CDR3: CSVDPDSTDTQYF
DNA: TGCAGCGTTGACCCGGACAGCACAGATACGCAGTATTTT

size: .
V: TRBV12-3/TRBV12-4
D: TRBD2
J: TRBJ2-1
CDR3: CASSSGSGTSGPYNEQFF
DNA: TGTGCCAGCAGTTCCGGATCCGGGACTAGCGGCCCATACAATGAGCAGTTCTTC

size: few
V: TRBV7-9
D: .
J: TRBJ2-2
CDR3: CASSLSPRELFF
DNA: TGTGCCAGCAGCTTATCACCCAGAGAGCTGTTTTTT

size: few
V: TRBV19
D: .
J: TRBJ1-1
CDR3: CASSQPLPNGEAFF
DNA: TGTGCCAGTAGTCAGCCGCTTCCTAACGGTGAAGCTTTCTTT

size: few
V: TRBV5-1
D: TRBD2
J: TRBJ2-1
CDR3: CASSLVTSGMIWFF
DNA: TGCGCCAGCAGCTTGGTTACTAGCGGGATGATTTGGTTCTTC

size: .
V: TRBV24-1
D: .
J: TRBJ2-5
CDR3: CATSDLRPGPALRGETQYF
DNA: TGTGCCACCAGTGATTTACGTCCGGGGCCGGCTTTGAGGGGCGAGACCCAGTACTTC

size: .
V: TRBV25-1
D: TRBD1
J: TRBJ2-3
CDR3: CASSEKWDRAADTQYF
DNA: TGTGCCAGCAGTGAAAAATGGGACAGGGCAGCAGATACGCAGTATTTT

size: .
V: TRBV7-9
D: .
J: TRBJ2-5
CDR3: CASSPEQGLSGETQYF
DNA: TGTGCCAGCAGCCCCGAGCAGGGGCTGAGTGGGGAGACCCAGTACTTC

size: few
V: TRBV7-2
D: .
J: TRBJ2-5
CDR3: CASSLPREGEQYF
DNA: TGTGCCAGCAGCTTACCACGGGAAGGGGAGCAGTACTTC

size: .
V: TRBV20-1
D: TRBD1
J: TRBJ2-6
CDR3: CSATGTGSGANVLTF
DNA: TGCAGTGCAACCGGGACAGGGTCTGGGGCCAACGTCCTGACTTTC

size: few
V: TRBV12-3/TRBV12-4
D: TRBD1
J: TRBJ2-7
CDR3: CATSLTGGSNVQYF
DNA: TGTGCCACCTCCCTGACAGGGGGCTCCAACGTGCAGTACTTC

size: .
V: TRBV24-1
D: TRBD2
J: TRBJ2-3
CDR3: CATSGPWTSGGSTDTQYF
DNA: TGTGCCACCAGTGGGCCTTGGACTAGCGGGGGCTCCACAGATACGCAGTATTTT

size: few
V: TRBV20-1
D: .
J: TRBJ2-3
CDR3: CSARRVAASTDTQYF
DNA: TGCAGTGCTAGAAGGGTAGCGGCATCCACAGATACGCAGTATTTT

size: .
V: TRBV6-6
D: .
J: TRBJ1-2
CDR3: CASGFDRLYGYTF
DNA: TGTGCCAGCGGCTTCGACAGGCTCTATGGCTACACCTTC

size: .
V: TRBV29-1
D: TRBD1
J: TRBJ1-3
CDR3: CSAAPDRALSGNTIYF
DNA: TGCAGCGCTGCCCCGGACAGGGCGCTCTCTGGAAACACCATATATTTT

size: .
V: TRBV7-9
D: .
J: TRBJ1-2
CDR3: CASSHPHLLYGYTF
DNA: TGTGCCAGCAGCCACCCCCACCTCCTCTATGGCTACACCTTC

size: .
V: TRBV29-1
D: .
J: TRBJ1-2
CDR3: CGVASLREGYTF
DNA: TGTGGCGTTGCGTCCCTTAGGGAGGGCTACACCTTC

size: .
V: TRBV30
D: .
J: TRBJ1-2
CDR3: CAWSVGGARRNGYTF
DNA: TGTGCCTGGAGTGTCGGGGGGGCGCGGAGGAATGGCTACACCTTC

size: many
V: TRBV29-1
D: TRBD1
J: TRBJ2-4
CDR3: CSVSFFVGQLKNIQYF
DNA: TGCAGCGTCTCCTTTTTTGTGGGACAGCTCAAAAACATTCAGTACTTC

size: few
V: TRBV7-9
D: .
J: TRBJ2-5
CDR3: CASSLYTGGETQYF
DNA: TGTGCCAGCAGCTTATATACAGGAGGGGAGACCCAGTACTTC

size: few
V: TRBV2
D: .
J: TRBJ1-2
CDR3: CASSEGVGSHGYTF
DNA: TGTGCCAGCAGTGAGGGGGTAGGGAGCCATGGCTACACCTTC

size: many
V: TRBV27
D: .
J: TRBJ2-2
CDR3: CASSFQGDTGELFF
DNA: TGTGCCAGCAGTTTCCAGGGCGACACCGGGGAGCTGTTTTTT

size: few
V: TRBV6-6
D: .
J: TRBJ1-1
CDR3: CASGHPGGGAEAFF
DNA: TGTGCCAGCGGACATCCGGGGGGTGGGGCTGAAGCTTTCTTT

size: few
V: TRBV10-3
D: .
J: TRBJ2-5
CDR3: CAISDLRGDQETQYF
DNA: TGTGCCATCAGCGACCTCAGGGGGGACCAAGAGACCCAGTACTTC

size: .
V: TRBV5-6
D: .
J: TRBJ1-1
CDR3: CASSFSASLVTEAFF
DNA: TGTGCCAGCAGCTTTTCGGCCAGTTTGGTCACTGAAGCTTTCTTT

size: few
V: TRBV9
D: .
J: TRBJ2-7
CDR3: CASSVGRDFDEQYF
DNA: TGTGCCAGCAGCGTGGGTCGAGATTTCGACGAGCAGTACTTC

size: .
V: TRBV12-5
D: TRBD1
J: TRBJ1-2
CDR3: CASALQGSDYTF
DNA: TGTGCTAGTGCTTTACAGGGGTCGGACTACACCTTC

size: .
V: TRBV24-1
D: .
J: TRBJ2-5
CDR3: CATSDFSKQYF
DNA: TGTGCCACCAGTGATTTCAGCAAGCAGTACTTC

size: .
V: TRBV5-1
D: .
J: TRBJ1-2
CDR3: CASSLVNTLYGYTF
DNA: TGCGCCAGCAGCTTGGTTAACACCCTCTATGGCTACACCTTC

size: .
V: TRBV4-1
D: .
J: TRBJ1-2
CDR3: CASSHPEQAPYGYTF
DNA: TGCGCCAGCAGCCACCCGGAACAGGCCCCCTATGGCTACACCTTC

size: .
V: TRBV27
D: TRBD1
J: TRBJ2-5
CDR3: CASSLYGDREQYF
DNA: TGTGCCAGCAGTTTATACGGGGACAGGGAGCAGTACTTC

size: few
V: TRBV20-1
D: .
J: TRBJ1-2
CDR3: CSASVPDGHYGYTF
DNA: TGCAGTGCTAGCGTTCCTGACGGCCACTATGGCTACACCTTC

size: few
V: TRBV12-3/TRBV12-4
D: .
J: TRBJ1-4
CDR3: CASSLTASYEKLFF
DNA: TGTGCCAGCAGTTTGACAGCTAGCTATGAAAAACTGTTTTTT

size: .
V: TRBV9
D: TRBD2
J: TRBJ2-1
CDR3: CASSVGSGNEQFF
DNA: TGTGCCAGCAGCGTAGGTAGCGGGAATGAGCAGTTCTTC